This is a list of T cell receptor beta chains from one sample in a study of Ad26.COV2.S vaccination and SARS-CoV-2 variants. The assay was immunoSEQ multiplex PCR, and TCRdb's table has in-frame clones only and misses some. The sample yields around 270,000 clones, approximately 88% seen once. This specimen was peripheral blood, taken in a trial of Ad26.COV2.S vaccine versus placebo. The origin of the receptors is a person aged 18 to 65 who received the Ad26.COV2.S COVID-19 vaccine or a placebo. The CDR3 runs from the conserved cysteine through the conserved F or W. Fields, in order: V gene, clone size, J gene, D gene, CDR3 DNA, CDR3 protein. A D gene is named only where the DNA matches it firmly. For some rows the clone size is stated as once, few or many, or as a class when expanded; others skip it.

>TRBV9|NA|TRBJ2-3|TRBD2
TGTGCCAGCAGCGCGCGAGCGGGAGACACAGATACGCAGTATTTT
CASSARAGDTDTQYF
>TRBV4-3|NA|TRBJ2-7|NA
TGCGCCAGCAGCCAGTATGCAGTACCTTCCTACGAGCAGTACTTC
CASSQYAVPSYEQYF
>TRBV15|NA|TRBJ2-1|TRBD2
TGTGCCACCGTCCGGGAGGGCCGATCCTACAATGAGCAGTTCTTC
CATVREGRSYNEQFF
>TRBV5-1|NA|TRBJ2-3|NA
TGCGCCAGCCATTTGGAGGGGATAACAGATACGCAGTATTTT
CASHLEGITDTQYF
>TRBV18|NA|TRBJ1-5|NA
TGTGCCAGCTCAACCGGACAGTTTAGTCAGCCCCAGCATTTT
CASSTGQFSQPQHF
>TRBV23-1|NA|TRBJ1-5|TRBD1
TGCGCCAGCAGTCACCCGACAGGGAGGGTTGAGCCCCAGCATTTT
CASSHPTGRVEPQHF
>TRBV18|NA|TRBJ2-5|NA
TGTGCCAGCTCACCAAGTCACGAGAAAGAGACCCAGTACTTC
CASSPSHEKETQYF
>TRBV30|few|TRBJ2-7|TRBD1
TGTGCCTGGAAAACGGGACAGGGGATAACCTACGAGCAGTACTTC
CAWKTGQGITYEQYF
>TRBV4-3|NA|TRBJ2-2|TRBD2
TGCGCCAGCGGACGGGGGGCGAACACCGGGGAGCTGTTTTTT
CASGRGANTGELFF
>TRBV6-2/TRBV6-3|NA|TRBJ2-2|NA
TGTGCCAGCAGTTACTCGAGCTATGAGATTGGCACCGGGGAGCTGTTTTTT
CASSYSSYEIGTGELFF
>TRBV4-3|NA|TRBJ2-5|NA
TGCGCCAGCAGCCTCCGCCAGAACCTCGAAGAGACCCAGTACTTC
CASSLRQNLEETQYF
>TRBV4-3|NA|TRBJ2-5|NA
TGCGCCAGCAGCCAAGAGGGGCGGTACAGCCGTTTTGGGGGGACCCAGTACTTC
CASSQEGRYSRFGGTQYF
>TRBV7-7|NA|TRBJ2-3|TRBD2
TGTGCCAGCAGCCGCGGGGGGGGACCCGCTATGGATACGCAGTATTTT
CASSRGGGPAMDTQYF
>TRBV15|NA|TRBJ2-3|NA
TGTGCCACCAGCAGAGTTAGCGCTTACACAGATACGCAGTATTTT
CATSRVSAYTDTQYF
>TRBV27|NA|TRBJ1-1|NA
TGTGCCAGCAGTTTTACAGGGAGACCGAACACTGAAGCTTTCTTT
CASSFTGRPNTEAFF
>TRBV6-1|NA|TRBJ1-1|NA
TGTGCCAGCAGTGAATGGGTGAACACTGAAGCTTTCTTT
CASSEWVNTEAFF
>TRBV7-9|NA|TRBJ2-4|NA
TGTGCCAGCACCACCCAGGGTATGACGAAGGACTTC
CASTTQGMTKDF
>TRBV5-1|few|TRBJ2-7|NA
TGCGCCAGCAGCCCCAACGGGGCCGAGCAGTACTTC
CASSPNGAEQYF
>TRBV7-3|NA|TRBJ2-2|TRBD2
TGTGCCAGCAGGCGGGAGAACGGGGAGCTGTTTTTT
CASRRENGELFF
>TRBV7-3|NA|TRBJ1-1|NA
TGTGCCAGCAGCTTAAGTGTGACAGGCCCGGGGACTGAAGCTTTCTTT
CASSLSVTGPGTEAFF
>TRBV19|NA|TRBJ2-3|NA
TGTGCCAGTAGTTTTCTCCCGGAGGCGGCCCCTACGCAGTATTTT
CASSFLPEAAPTQYF
>TRBV7-3|NA|TRBJ2-3|NA
TGTGCCAGCAGCTTAGGGCTACACCCCCTCACAGATACGCAGTATTTT
CASSLGLHPLTDTQYF
>TRBV5-6|NA|TRBJ2-5|TRBD2
TGTGCCAGCAGCCCTGGACTAGCCCAAGAGACCCAGTACTTC
CASSPGLAQETQYF
>TRBV4-1|NA|TRBJ1-6|TRBD1
TGCGCCAGCAGCCAAGAGACAGGGTATTCACCCCTCCACTTT
CASSQETGYSPLHF
>TRBV6-4|NA|TRBJ2-3|TRBD2
TGTGCCAGCAGAGAGGCTAGCGGGACCACAGATACGCAGTATTTT
CASREASGTTDTQYF
>TRBV6-9|NA|TRBJ1-6|NA
TGTGCCAGCAGTTATTCGAATATAAGTTGGCCTTCACCCCTCCACTTT
CASSYSNISWPSPLHF